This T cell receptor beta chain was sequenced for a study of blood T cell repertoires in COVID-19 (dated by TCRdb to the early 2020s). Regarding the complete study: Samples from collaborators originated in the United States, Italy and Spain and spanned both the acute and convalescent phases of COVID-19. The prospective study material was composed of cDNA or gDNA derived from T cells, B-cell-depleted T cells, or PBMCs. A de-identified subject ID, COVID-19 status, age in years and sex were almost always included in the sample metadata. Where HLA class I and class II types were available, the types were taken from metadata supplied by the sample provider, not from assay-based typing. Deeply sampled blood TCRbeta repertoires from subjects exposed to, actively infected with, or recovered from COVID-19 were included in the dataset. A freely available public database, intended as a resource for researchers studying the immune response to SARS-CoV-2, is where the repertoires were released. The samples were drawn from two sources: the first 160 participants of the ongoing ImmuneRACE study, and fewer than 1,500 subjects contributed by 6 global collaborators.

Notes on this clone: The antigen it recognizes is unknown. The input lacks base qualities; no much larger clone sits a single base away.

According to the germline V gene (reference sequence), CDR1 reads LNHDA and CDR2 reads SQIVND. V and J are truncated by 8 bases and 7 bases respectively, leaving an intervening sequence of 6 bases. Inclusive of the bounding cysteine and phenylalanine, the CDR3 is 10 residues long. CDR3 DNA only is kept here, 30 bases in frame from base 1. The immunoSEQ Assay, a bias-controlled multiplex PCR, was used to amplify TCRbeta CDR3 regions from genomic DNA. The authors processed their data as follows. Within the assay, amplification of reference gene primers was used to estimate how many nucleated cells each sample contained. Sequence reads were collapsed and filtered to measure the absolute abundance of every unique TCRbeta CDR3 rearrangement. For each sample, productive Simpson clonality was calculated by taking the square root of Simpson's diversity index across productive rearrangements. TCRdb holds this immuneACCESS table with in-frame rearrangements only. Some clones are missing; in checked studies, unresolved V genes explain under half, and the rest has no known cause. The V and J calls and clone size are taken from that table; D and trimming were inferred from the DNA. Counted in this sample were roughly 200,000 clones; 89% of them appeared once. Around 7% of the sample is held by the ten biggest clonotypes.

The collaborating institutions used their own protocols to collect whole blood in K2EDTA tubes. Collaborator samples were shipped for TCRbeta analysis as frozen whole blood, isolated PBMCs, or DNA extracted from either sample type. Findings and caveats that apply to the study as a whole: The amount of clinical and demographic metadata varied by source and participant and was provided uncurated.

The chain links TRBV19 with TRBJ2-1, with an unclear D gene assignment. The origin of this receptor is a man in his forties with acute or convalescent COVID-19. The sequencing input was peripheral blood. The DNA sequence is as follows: TGTGCCAGTGCCGGGAATGAGCAGTTCTTC. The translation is CASAGNEQFF.